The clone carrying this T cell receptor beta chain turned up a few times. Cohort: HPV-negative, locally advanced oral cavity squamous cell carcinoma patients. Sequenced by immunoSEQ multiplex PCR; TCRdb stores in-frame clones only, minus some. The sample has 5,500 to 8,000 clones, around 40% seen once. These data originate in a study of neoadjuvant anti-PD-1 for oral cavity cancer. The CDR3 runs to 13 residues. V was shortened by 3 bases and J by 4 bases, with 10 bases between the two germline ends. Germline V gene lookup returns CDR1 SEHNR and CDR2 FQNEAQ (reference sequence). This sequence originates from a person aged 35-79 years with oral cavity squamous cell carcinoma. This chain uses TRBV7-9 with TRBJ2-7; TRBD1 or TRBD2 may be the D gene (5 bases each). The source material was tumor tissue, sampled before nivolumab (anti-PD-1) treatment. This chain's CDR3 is CASSFGALYEQYF. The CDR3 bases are TGTGCCAGCAGCTTCGGGGCTTTGTACGAGCAGTACTTC.